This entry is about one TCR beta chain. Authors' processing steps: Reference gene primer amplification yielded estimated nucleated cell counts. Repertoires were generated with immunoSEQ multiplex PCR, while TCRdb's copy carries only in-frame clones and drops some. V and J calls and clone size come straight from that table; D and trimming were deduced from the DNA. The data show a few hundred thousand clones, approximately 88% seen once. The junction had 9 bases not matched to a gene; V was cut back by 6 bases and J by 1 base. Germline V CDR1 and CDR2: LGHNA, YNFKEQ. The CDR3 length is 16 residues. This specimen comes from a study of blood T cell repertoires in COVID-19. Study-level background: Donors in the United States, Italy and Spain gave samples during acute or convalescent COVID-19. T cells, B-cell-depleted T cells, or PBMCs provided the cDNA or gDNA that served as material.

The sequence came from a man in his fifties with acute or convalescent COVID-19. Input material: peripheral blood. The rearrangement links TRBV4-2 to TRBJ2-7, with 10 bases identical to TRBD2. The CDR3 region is CASRTLAGGSSYEQYF. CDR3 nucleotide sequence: TGTGCCAGCAGGACGTTAGCGGGGGGCTCATCCTACGAGCAGTACTTC.